This T cell receptor (beta chain) was identified in a study of CD8 T cells in Susac syndrome. The multiple sclerosis control group comprised treatment-naive patients with stable or active relapsing-remitting disease. FACS was used to enrich TEMRA cells, whereas the CD8+ and CD4+ T cells were obtained by negative isolation. With random hexamers, reverse transcription was performed on about 0.45 to 1 ug of RNA. MiXCR was run by TCRdb on the immunoSEQ multiplex PCR reads, yielding one entry per CDR3 protein. Of 250,000 to 300,000 distinct CDR3 sequences in the sample, around nine tenths were seen once. Sequences were obtained from CD8+ T cells from PBMCs. The TCR sequence derives from a human donor with multiple sclerosis.

For the CDR3, the DNA is TGTGCCAGCACCGAGGCCGGAGATACGCAGTATTTT. Its translation: CASTEAGDTQYF. The chain joins TRBV2 to TRBJ2-3; D not resolved. This CDR3 is built from 12 residues. Per the germline V gene, CDR1 is SNHLY and CDR2 is FYNNEI. V lost 7 bases to trimming and J lost 5 bases, with 10 bases between them.